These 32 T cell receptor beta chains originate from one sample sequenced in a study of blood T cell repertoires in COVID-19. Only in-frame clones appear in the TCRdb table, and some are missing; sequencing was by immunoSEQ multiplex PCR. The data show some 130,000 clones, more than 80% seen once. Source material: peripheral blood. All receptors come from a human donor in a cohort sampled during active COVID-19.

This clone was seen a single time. The CDR3 region is CASSLKGVGVSYNEQFF. The DNA of the CDR3 is TGCGCCAGCAGCTTGAAGGGAGTGGGAGTTTCCTACAATGAGCAGTTCTTC. The V gene is TRBV5-1, the J gene TRBJ2-1, with D possibly matching TRBD2 (5 bases). The CDR3 extends over 17 amino acids. Germline loops: CDR1 SGHRS, CDR2 YFSETQ. Trimming shortened V by 1 base and J by 1 base, and 15 bases separated the two germline ends.

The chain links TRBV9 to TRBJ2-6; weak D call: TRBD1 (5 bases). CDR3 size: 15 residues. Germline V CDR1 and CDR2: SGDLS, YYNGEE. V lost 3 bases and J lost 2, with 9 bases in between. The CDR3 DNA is TGTGCCAGCAGCGCGTTGACAGCTGGGGCCAACGTCCTGACTTTC. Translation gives CASSALTAGANVLTF. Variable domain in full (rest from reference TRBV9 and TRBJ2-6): DSGVTQTPKHLITATGQRVTLRCSPRSGDLSVYWYQQSLDQGLQFLIQYYNGEERAKGNILERFSAQQFPDLHSELNLSSLELGDSALYFCASSALTAGANVLTFGAGSRLTVL.

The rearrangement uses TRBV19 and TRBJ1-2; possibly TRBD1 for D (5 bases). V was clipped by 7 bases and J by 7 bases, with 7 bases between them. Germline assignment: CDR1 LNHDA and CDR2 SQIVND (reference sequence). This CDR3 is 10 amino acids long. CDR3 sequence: CASKGSGYTF. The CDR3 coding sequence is TGTGCCAGTAAGGGGTCTGGCTACACCTTC.

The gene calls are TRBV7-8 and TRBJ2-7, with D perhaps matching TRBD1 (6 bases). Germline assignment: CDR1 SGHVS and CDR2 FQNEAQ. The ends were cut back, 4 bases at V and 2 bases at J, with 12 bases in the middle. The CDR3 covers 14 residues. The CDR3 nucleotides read TGTGCCAGCAGCTCTAGACAGGTTCCCTACGAGCAGTACGTC. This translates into CASSSRQVPYEQYV.

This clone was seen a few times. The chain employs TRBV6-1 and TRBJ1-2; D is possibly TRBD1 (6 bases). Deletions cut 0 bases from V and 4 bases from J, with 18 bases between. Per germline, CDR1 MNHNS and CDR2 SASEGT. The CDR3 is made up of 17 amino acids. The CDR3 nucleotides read TGTGCCAGCAGTGAAGCGCACGGGAGGGGGTCGAGCTATGGCTACACCTTC. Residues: CASSEAHGRGSSYGYTF.

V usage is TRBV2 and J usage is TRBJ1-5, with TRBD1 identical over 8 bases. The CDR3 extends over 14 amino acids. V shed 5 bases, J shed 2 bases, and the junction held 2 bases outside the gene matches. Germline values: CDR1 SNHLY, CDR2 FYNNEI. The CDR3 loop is CASSTGGGNQPQHF. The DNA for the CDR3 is TGTGCCAGCAGTACAGGGGGAGGCAATCAGCCCCAGCATTTT.

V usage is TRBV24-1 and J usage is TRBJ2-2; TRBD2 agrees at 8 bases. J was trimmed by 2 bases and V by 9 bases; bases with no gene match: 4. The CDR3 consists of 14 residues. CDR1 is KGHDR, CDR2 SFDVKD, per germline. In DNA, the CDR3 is TGTGCCACCCGGGGGGGCCCAAACACCGGGGAGCTGTTTTTT. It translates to CATRGGPNTGELFF.

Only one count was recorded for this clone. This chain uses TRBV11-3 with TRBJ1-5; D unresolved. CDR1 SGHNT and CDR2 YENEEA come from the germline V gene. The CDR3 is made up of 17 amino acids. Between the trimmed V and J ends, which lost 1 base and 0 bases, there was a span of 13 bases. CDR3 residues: CASSLGIFRVSNQPQHF. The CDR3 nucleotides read TGTGCCAGCAGCTTAGGGATTTTCCGGGTTAGCAATCAGCCCCAGCATTTT.

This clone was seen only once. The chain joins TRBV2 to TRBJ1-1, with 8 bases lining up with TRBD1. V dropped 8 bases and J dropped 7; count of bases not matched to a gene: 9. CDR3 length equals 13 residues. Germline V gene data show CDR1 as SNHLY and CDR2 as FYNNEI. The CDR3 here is CASAAGGNIEAFF. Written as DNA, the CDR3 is TGTGCCAGCGCGGCAGGGGGCAATATTGAAGCTTTCTTT.

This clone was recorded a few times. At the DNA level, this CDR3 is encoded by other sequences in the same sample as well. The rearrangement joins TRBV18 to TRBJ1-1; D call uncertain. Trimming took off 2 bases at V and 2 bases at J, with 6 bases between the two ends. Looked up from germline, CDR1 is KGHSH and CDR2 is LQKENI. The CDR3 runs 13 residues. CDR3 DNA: TGTGCCAGCTCACCAGGGCTCAACACTGAAGCTTTCTTT. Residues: CASSPGLNTEAFF.

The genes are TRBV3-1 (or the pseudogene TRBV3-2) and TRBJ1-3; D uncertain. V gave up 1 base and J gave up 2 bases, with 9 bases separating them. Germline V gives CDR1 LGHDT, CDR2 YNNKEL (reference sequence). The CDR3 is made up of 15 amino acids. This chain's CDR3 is CASSQALSPGNTIYF. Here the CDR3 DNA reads TGTGCCAGCAGCCAAGCTCTCAGTCCTGGAAACACCATATATTTT.

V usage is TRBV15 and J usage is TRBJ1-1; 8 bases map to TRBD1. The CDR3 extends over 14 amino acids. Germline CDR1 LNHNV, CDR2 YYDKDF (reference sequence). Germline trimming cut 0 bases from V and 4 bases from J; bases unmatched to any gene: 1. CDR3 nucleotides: TGTGCCACCAGCAGAGATGGGACAGGCACTGAAGCTTTCTTT. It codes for CATSRDGTGTEAFF.

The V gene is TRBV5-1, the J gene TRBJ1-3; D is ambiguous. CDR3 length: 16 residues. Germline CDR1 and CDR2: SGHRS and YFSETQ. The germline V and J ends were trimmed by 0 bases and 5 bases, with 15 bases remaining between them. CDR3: CASSLDTQARRNTIYF. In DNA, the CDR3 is TGCGCCAGCAGCTTGGATACACAAGCGCGGAGAAACACCATATATTTT.

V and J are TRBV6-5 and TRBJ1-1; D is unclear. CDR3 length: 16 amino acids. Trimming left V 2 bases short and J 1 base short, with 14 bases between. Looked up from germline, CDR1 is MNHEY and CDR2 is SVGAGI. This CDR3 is CASSYPPGLGNTEAFF. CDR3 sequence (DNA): TGTGCCAGCAGTTACCCCCCGGGTTTGGGGAACACTGAAGCTTTCTTT.

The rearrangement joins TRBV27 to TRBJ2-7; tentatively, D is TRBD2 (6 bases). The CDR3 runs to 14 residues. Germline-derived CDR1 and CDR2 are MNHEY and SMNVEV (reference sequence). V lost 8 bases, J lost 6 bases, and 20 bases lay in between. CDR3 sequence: CASVTGLSKAEQYF. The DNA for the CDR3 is TGTGCCAGCGTAACGGGACTCTCCAAGGCCGAGCAGTACTTC.

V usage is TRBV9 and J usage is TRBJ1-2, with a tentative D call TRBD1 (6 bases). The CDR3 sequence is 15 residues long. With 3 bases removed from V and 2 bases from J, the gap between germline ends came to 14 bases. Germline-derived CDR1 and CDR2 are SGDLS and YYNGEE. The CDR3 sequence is CASSAAGQPNYGYTF. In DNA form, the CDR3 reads TGTGCCAGCAGCGCCGCCGGACAGCCCAACTATGGCTACACCTTC.

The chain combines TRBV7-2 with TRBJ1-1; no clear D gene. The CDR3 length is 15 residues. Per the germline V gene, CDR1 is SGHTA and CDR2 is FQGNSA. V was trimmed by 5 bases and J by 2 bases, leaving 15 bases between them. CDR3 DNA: TGTGCCAGCAGCCCCGCCGCAGGATTCAACACTGAAGCTTTCTTT. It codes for CASSPAAGFNTEAFF. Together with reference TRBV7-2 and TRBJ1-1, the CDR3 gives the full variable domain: GAGVSQSPSNKVTEKGKDVELRCDPISGHTALYWYRQSLGQGLEFLIYFQGNSAPDKSGLPSDRFSAERTGGSVSTLTIQRTQQEDSAVYLCASSPAAGFNTEAFFGQGTRLTVV.

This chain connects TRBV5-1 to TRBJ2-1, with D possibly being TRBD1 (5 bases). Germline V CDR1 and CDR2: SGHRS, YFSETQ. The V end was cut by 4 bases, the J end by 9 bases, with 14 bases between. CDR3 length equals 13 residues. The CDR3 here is CASSLSTVREQFF. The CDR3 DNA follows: TGCGCCAGCAGCCTCTCGACAGTTCGTGAGCAGTTCTTC.

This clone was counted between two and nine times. The DNA for the CDR3 is TGTGCCAGCAGCTTAGGTCCCCAGGGTCAAGAGACCCAGTACTTC. Protein sequence: CASSLGPQGQETQYF. The chain couples TRBV11-3 to TRBJ2-5; D possibly corresponds to TRBD1 (5 bases). V lost 1 base to trimming and J lost 2 bases, with 11 bases between them. Germline V gene lookup returns CDR1 SGHNT and CDR2 YENEEA. This CDR3 is 15 amino acids long.

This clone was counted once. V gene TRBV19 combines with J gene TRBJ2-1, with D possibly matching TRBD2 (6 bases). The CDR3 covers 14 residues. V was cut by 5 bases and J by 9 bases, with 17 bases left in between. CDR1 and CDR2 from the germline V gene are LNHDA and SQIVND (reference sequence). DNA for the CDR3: TGTGCCAGTAGTGAGCTAGCGACCAGAGGTGAGCAGTTCTTC. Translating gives CASSELATRGEQFF.

The CDR3 DNA reads TGTGCCAGCAGCGCGGGACTTAGAGTGGATACGCAGTATTTT. Translation gives CASSAGLRVDTQYF. V usage is TRBV9 and J usage is TRBJ2-3; TRBD2 might be the D (6 bases). Trimming removed 3 bases from V and 6 bases from J, with 14 bases in between. The germline V gene has CDR1 SGDLS and CDR2 YYNGEE. This CDR3 region has 14 residues.

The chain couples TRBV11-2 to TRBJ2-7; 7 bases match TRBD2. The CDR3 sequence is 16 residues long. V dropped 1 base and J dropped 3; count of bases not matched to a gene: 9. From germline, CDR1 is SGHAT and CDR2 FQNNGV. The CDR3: CASSLGGLWTSYEQYV. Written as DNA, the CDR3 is TGTGCCAGCAGCTTAGGGGGCCTCTGGACTAGCTACGAGCAGTACGTC.

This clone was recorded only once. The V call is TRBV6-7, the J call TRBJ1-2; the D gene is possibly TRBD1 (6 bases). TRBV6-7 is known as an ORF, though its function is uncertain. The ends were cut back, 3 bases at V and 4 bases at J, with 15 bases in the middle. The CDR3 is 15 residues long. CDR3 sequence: CASSYIGGGSYGYTF. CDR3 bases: TGTGCCAGCAGTTATATAGGGGGTGGAAGCTATGGCTACACCTTC.

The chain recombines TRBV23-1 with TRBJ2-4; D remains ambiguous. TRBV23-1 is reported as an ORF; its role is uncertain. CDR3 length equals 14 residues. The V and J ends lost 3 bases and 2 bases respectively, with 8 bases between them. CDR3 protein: CASSHHCPKNIQYF. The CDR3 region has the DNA TGCGCCAGCAGTCATCACTGTCCCAAAAACATTCAGTACTTC.

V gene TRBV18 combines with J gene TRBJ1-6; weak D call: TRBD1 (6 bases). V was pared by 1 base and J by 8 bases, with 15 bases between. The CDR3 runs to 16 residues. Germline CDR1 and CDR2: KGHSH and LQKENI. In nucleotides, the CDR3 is TGTGCCAGCTCACCACGGTTGTCAGGGGCGGATTCACCCCTCCACTTT. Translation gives CASSPRLSGADSPLHF.

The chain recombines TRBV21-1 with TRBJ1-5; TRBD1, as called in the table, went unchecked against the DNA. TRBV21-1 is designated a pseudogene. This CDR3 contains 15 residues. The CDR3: CASSKWDRVNQPQHF. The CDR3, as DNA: TGTGCCAGCAGCAAATGGGACAGGGTGAATCAGCCCCAGCATTTT.

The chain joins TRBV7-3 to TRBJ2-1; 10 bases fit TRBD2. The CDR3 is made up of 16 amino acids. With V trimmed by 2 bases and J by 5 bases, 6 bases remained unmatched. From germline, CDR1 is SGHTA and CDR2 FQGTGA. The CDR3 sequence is CASSLRLAGADNEQFF. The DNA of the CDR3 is TGTGCCAGCAGCTTACGGCTAGCGGGGGCAGACAATGAGCAGTTCTTC.

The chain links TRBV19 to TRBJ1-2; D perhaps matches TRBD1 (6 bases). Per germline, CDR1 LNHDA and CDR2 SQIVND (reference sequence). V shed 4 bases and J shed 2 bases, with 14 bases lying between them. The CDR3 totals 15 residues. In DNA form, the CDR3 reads TGTGCCAGTAGTACATCCGGGACACCGAACTATGGCTACACCTTC. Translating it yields CASSTSGTPNYGYTF.

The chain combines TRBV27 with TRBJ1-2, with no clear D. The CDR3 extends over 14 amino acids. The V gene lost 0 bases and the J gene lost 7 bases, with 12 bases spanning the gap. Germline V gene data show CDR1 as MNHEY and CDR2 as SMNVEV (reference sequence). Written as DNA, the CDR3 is TGTGCCAGCAGTTTATCGAGGGTGGGGTTTGGCTACACCTTC. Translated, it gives CASSLSRVGFGYTF.

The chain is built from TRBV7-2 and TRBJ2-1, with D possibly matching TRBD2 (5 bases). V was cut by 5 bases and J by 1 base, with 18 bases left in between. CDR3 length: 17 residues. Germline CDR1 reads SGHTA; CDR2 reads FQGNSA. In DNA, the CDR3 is TGTGCCAGCAGCCCCTACCTGCGAAGCGGTTCCTACAATGAGCAGTTCTTC. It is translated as CASSPYLRSGSYNEQFF. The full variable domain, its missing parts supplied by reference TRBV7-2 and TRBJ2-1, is GAGVSQSPSNKVTEKGKDVELRCDPISGHTALYWYRQSLGQGLEFLIYFQGNSAPDKSGLPSDRFSAERTGGSVSTLTIQRTQQEDSAVYLCASSPYLRSGSYNEQFFGPGTRLTVL.

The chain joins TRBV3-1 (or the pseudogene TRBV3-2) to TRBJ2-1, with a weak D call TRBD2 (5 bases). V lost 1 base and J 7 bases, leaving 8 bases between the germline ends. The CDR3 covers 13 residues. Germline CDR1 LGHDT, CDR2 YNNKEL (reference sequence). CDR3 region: CASSQGSGNEQFF. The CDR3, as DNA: TGTGCCAGCAGCCAAGGCAGCGGAAATGAGCAGTTCTTC.

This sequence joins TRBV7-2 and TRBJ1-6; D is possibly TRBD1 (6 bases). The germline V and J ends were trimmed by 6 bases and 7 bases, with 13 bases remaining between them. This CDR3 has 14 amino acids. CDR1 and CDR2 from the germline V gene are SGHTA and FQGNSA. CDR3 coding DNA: TGTGCCAGCAGGGGGGTGGGGGCAAATTCACCCCTCCACTTT. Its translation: CASRGVGANSPLHF. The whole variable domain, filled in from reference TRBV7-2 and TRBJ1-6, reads GAGVSQSPSNKVTEKGKDVELRCDPISGHTALYWYRQSLGQGLEFLIYFQGNSAPDKSGLPSDRFSAERTGGSVSTLTIQRTQQEDSAVYLCASRGVGANSPLHFGNGTRLTVT.